Described below is a single T cell receptor beta chain sequence and its context. Its antigen is undetermined. These data are taken from a study of cytomegalovirus exposure and HLA in healthy donors. The PCR made use of 60 Vbeta and 13 Jbeta primers. Assay used: immunoSEQ multiplex PCR; TCRdb lists only in-frame clones, some missing. The data contain 150,000 to 200,000 clones, about 75% of them singletons. Study-wide findings and caveats: Reportedly, cytomegalovirus status was diagnosed with high sensitivity and specificity. The likely explanation for a cluster of highly shared sequence variants was sequencing artifact.

Each donor was nominally healthy when sampled (though unrecorded immune exposures were likely). This TCR came from a female donor in good health and CMV-seronegative. The sample consisted of PBMCs.

CDR3: CASSQGVGGGAWEQYF. In DNA form, the CDR3 reads TGCGCCAGCAGCCAAGGTGTGGGCGGGGGGGCCTGGGAGCAGTACTTC. The gene calls are TRBV4-3 and TRBJ2-7; 9 bases are a match to TRBD2. The CDR3 is 16 amino acids. Unmatched junction bases numbered 11, after V lost 1 base and J lost 7 bases. The germline gives CDR1 LGHNA, CDR2 YSLEER.